This TCR beta chain was documented in a study of T cells in localized non-small cell lung cancer (dated by TCRdb to about 2020). Study-level background: T cell repertoires of approximately 250 early-stage NSCLC patients were analyzed, with tumors being compared against uninvolved tumor-adjacent lungs. The cohort consisted of 200 to 250 treatment-naive NSCLC patients whose localized lung tumors had been resected. NSCLC patients had a mean age of approximately 66 years, and about 140 were male and over 85 female. General study outcomes and caveats: A median of approximately 53 of the top 100 tumor clones turned up in the paired uninvolved adjacent lung, and 28 of those clones also ranked among the top 100 of that same adjacent lung. Longer overall survival was associated with higher blood T cell density, whereas shorter survival was associated with higher adjacent-lung clonality. Because the study design was exploratory, TCR variables were selected using unadjusted p-values without false-discovery rate correction. Because multi-region sequencing of the tumors was not done, intratumor heterogeneity could not be ruled out. Uninvolved tumor-adjacent lung showed the highest T cell clonality, higher than tumor, which suggests more focused antigenic responses in the uninvolved tumor-adjacent lung.

At diagnosis, peripheral blood, uninvolved tumor-adjacent lung and tumor were collected and stored as a combination of fresh-frozen and FFPE material. For TCR repertoire profiling, blood samples were analyzed as peripheral blood mononuclear cells. The germline V gene gives CDR1 as KGHSH and CDR2 as LQKENI. The junction shows trimming of 3 bases on V and 4 bases on J, and the gene matches do not reach 6 bases of it. From the cysteine through the phenylalanine, the CDR3 covers 15 amino acids. Left in the record is the CDR3 DNA by itself, 45 bases read in frame from the first base. TCR beta CDR3 regions were sequenced from DNA using the immunoSEQ Assay. The study's processing was this. To compute T cell density, TCR beta template counts were normalized to usable DNA, which was estimated by amplifying housekeeping genes. Richness was estimated with the preseqR package, extrapolating to 400,000 templates for PBMC samples and 120,000 templates for tissue samples. Clonality was calculated as one minus Pielou's evenness. Differential abundance testing on productive amino-acid clonotypes, with a minimum total count of 5 and an alpha of 0.1, was used to identify tissue-enriched TCRs. The Jaccard Index and the Morisita Overlap Index were used to quantify repertoire overlap between compartments. TCR beta CDR3s were clustered by GLIPH together with public tetramer-defined viral CDR3s, and at least three viral sequences plus V-gene enrichment were required for viral motifs. This immuneACCESS table, as held by TCRdb, lists in-frame sequences with V and J called but not all clones. Of the missing ones, under half trace to an unresolved V gene in checked studies; the others have no known cause. V, J and clone size were drawn from that table, and D and trimming were deduced from the DNA. The sample data list about 41,000 clones, and 88% of these were observed just once. Together, the top ten hold roughly 2.5% of the sample.

Details on this clone: Its antigen is still unknown. The sample holds no much larger clone one base away, and base qualities are not on file.

Here the sequenced sample was peripheral blood, taken before any cancer treatment. The chain employs TRBV18 and TRBJ2-1; the junction holds 7 bases that match TRBD2. This clonotype originated in a female donor older than 55 with stage I squamous cell lung carcinoma. CDR3 loop: CASSPLAATYNEQFF. The nucleotide sequence is TGTGCCAGCTCACCCCTAGCGGCAACGTACAATGAGCAGTTCTTC.